The next 16 T cell receptor beta chains were all read from a single sample in a study of T-cell reconstitution after alpha-beta-depleted transplantation in children. Using unique molecular identifiers, the investigators prepared the TCRbeta library. From the PCR reads, TCRdb called clonotypes with MiXCR, one entry per CDR3 protein. The data hold 200,000 to 250,000 distinct CDR3 sequences, with around 12% observed a single time. The sample consisted of PBMCs from the stem cell graft donor, taken from the stem cell graft. The source is a human donor who donated a stem cell graft to a child with acute lymphoblastic leukemia.

This clonotype was detected many times. The chain carries TRBV18 and TRBJ1-2; D not certain. The CDR3 covers 14 residues. Germline CDR1 KGHSH, CDR2 LQKENI. The germline V and J ends were trimmed by 0 bases and 9 bases, with 14 bases remaining between them. The CDR3 bases are TGTGCCAGCTCACCACCGTCAGAAGCGGGCAGCTACACCTTC. It translates to CASSPPSEAGSYTF.

This clonotype was seen ten or more times. This chain links TRBV27 with TRBJ1-5; 7 bases agree with TRBD1. CDR1 and CDR2 (germline): MNHEY, SMNVEV (reference sequence). V was clipped by 0 bases and J by 0 bases; unmatched bases: 5. CDR3 size: 17 residues. The CDR3 DNA is TGTGCCAGCAGTTTATCGGGACAGAGTTATAGCAATCAGCCCCAGCATTTT. Its protein product is CASSLSGQSYSNQPQHF.

The V and J genes are TRBV19 and TRBJ2-3; TRBD2 matches 8 bases. V dropped 5 bases and J dropped 2; count of bases not matched to a gene: 6. CDR1 and CDR2 from the germline V gene are LNHDA and SQIVND (reference sequence). The CDR3 runs 15 residues. CDR3 sequence reads: CASSFSRGATDTQYF. The CDR3 DNA follows: TGTGCCAGTAGTTTCTCGCGGGGGGCCACAGATACGCAGTATTTT.

There are many counts of this clonotype. The chain couples TRBV5-1 to TRBJ2-5; 8 bases match TRBD1. V shed 0 bases, J shed 5 bases, and the junction held 9 bases outside the gene matches. The CDR3 is 16 amino acids. Germline CDR1 is SGHRS and CDR2 is YFSETQ. As DNA, the CDR3 is TGCGCCAGCAGCTTGGAGGTCAGGGGGCTAGGGGAGACCCAGTACTTC. This translates into CASSLEVRGLGETQYF.

This clonotype appeared many times. The chain combines TRBV4-3 with TRBJ1-6; D might be TRBD1 (6 bases). Germline lookup yields CDR1 LGHNA and CDR2 YSLEER. There are 14 residues in the CDR3. Trimming took off 2 bases at V and 10 bases at J, with 12 bases between the two ends. The CDR3 nucleotides read TGCGCCAGCAGCCAAACAGGGCAGGAATCACCCCTCCACTTT. The encoded protein is CASSQTGQESPLHF.

This clonotype was observed many times. CDR3 amino acids: CAISESAGGRTDTQYF. The DNA for the CDR3 is TGTGCCATCAGTGAATCGGCGGGGGGCCGCACAGATACGCAGTATTTT. The rearrangement links TRBV10-3 to TRBJ2-3; 8 bases match TRBD2. Germline values: CDR1 ENHRY, CDR2 SYGVKD. Trimming took 3 bases from V and 1 from J; bases not matched to a gene: 6. The CDR3 has 16 amino acids.

This clonotype showed up many times. V usage is TRBV7-9 and J usage is TRBJ1-2, with 9 bases identical to TRBD1. Germline CDR1 is SEHNR and CDR2 is FQNEAQ (reference sequence). Trimming at V came to 1 base and at J to 3 bases, leaving 9 bases not matched to a gene. The CDR3 is 17 residues long. CDR3 sequence (DNA): TGTGCCAGCAGCTTAGTAAGGAGGGACAGGGTGGACTATGGCTACACCTTC. Amino acids: CASSLVRRDRVDYGYTF.

This clonotype has a count of ten or more. The chain joins TRBV15 to TRBJ2-1; 11 bases are a match to TRBD2. The CDR3 extends over 16 amino acids. V gave up 2 bases and J gave up 1 base; unmatched junction bases: 1. Per the germline V gene, CDR1 is LNHNV and CDR2 is YYDKDF (reference sequence). The CDR3 DNA follows: TGTGCCACCAGCAGACTAGCGGGGGGATCCTACAATGAGCAGTTCTTC. This codes for CATSRLAGGSYNEQFF.

This clonotype was observed many times. The V and J genes are TRBV6-5 and TRBJ2-3; D uncertain. The V gene's germline CDR1 is MNHEY and CDR2 SVGAGI. Between the trimmed V and J ends, which lost 0 bases and 4 bases, there was a span of 8 bases. This CDR3 spans 14 amino acids. CDR3 amino acids: CASSYSGGADTQYF. The CDR3 DNA sequence: TGTGCCAGCAGTTACTCGGGCGGAGCAGATACGCAGTATTTT.

The table lists this clonotype with many counts. The chain links TRBV4-1 to TRBJ2-3; 8 bases are a match to TRBD2. Germline CDR1 MGHRA, CDR2 YSYEKL. Trimming at V came to 7 bases and at J to 2 bases, leaving 8 bases not matched to a gene. The CDR3 is 15 amino acids. CDR3: CASKPSGGDTDTQYF. The CDR3 DNA reads as TGCGCCAGCAAACCCAGCGGGGGCGACACAGATACGCAGTATTTT.

This clonotype was seen repeatedly, ten times or more. The rearrangement uses TRBV5-5 and TRBJ2-7, with a tentative D call TRBD2 (5 bases). Germline V gene lookup returns CDR1 SGHKS and CDR2 YYEKEE (reference sequence). V lost 4 bases and J lost 0, with 17 bases in between. This CDR3 contains 16 residues. In DNA, the CDR3 is TGTGCCAGCAGCCTTACGTACGGGATCAGCTCCTACGAGCAGTACTTC. Translation: CASSLTYGISSYEQYF.

At least ten counts were recorded for this clonotype. The chain is built from TRBV4-2 and TRBJ1-1; a weak D match, TRBD1 (5 bases). The CDR3 spans 15 residues. V shed 1 base and J shed 7 bases, with 16 bases lying between them. Germline-derived CDR1 and CDR2 are LGHNA and YNFKEQ. The CDR3: CASSQGHRSVDEAFF. CDR3 bases: TGTGCCAGCAGCCAAGGTCACAGGTCGGTCGATGAAGCTTTCTTT.

The rearrangement joins TRBV6-1 to TRBJ1-2, with D hard to call. In germline, CDR1 is MNHNS, CDR2 SASEGT. Trimming removed 3 bases at V and 4 bases at J, with 12 bases between. The CDR3 totals 14 residues. The CDR3 coding sequence is TGTGCCAGCAGTGAGCCCCGGATAACCTATGGCTACACCTTC. As protein: CASSEPRITYGYTF.

In its sample, this clonotype was seen a few times. This chain connects TRBV15 to TRBJ1-2; D remains ambiguous. Germline V gene data show CDR1 as LNHNV and CDR2 as YYDKDF (reference sequence). V lost 0 bases, J lost 3 bases, and 8 bases lay in between. This CDR3 is built from 14 residues. The CDR3 loop is CATSRDPSYYGYTF. In DNA form, the CDR3 reads TGTGCCACCAGCAGAGATCCGTCTTACTATGGCTACACCTTC.

There are many counts of this clonotype. The CDR3 loop is CASKRRQYF. The DNA of the CDR3 is TGTGCCAGCAAACGGAGGCAGTACTTC. The genes are TRBV25-1 and TRBJ2-7; D uncertain. The germline V gene encodes CDR1 MGHDK and CDR2 SYGVNS. V was pared by 7 bases and J by 9 bases, with 7 bases between. This CDR3 comprises 9 residues.

Many counts were recorded for this clonotype. This chain uses TRBV12-3 or TRBV12-4 with TRBJ2-1; TRBD2 is a possible D gene (5 bases). The CDR3 totals 13 residues. V lost 1 base and J 9 bases, leaving 10 bases between the germline ends. The CDR3 nucleotides read TGTGCCAGCAGTTTAGGCCTAGCAGCTGAGCAGTTCTTC. It specifies CASSLGLAAEQFF.